The 18 T cell receptor beta chains presented below share a single source sample, sequenced in a study of shared T cell receptors in the human thymus. TCRdb's copy holds only in-frame clones and misses some; the assay was immunoSEQ multiplex PCR. Found here are hundreds of thousands of clones, over 75% of them singletons; the top ten hold 0.0094%. This same sample was also taken into another study, of human thymus T cells.

Input material: thymocytes. Every receptor here comes from a boy less than two years old with a congenital heart defect.

This CDR3 is CASSQEARTLGSKFF. In nucleotides, the CDR3 is TGCGCCAGCAGCCAAGAGGCTCGGACTCTCGGGTCGAAGTTCTTC. This chain uses TRBV4-3 with TRBJ2-1; tentative D call: TRBD2 (5 bases). The CDR3 runs 15 residues. Trimming pared 0 bases from V and 14 bases from J, leaving 20 bases between. The germline gives CDR1 LGHNA, CDR2 YSLEER.

A single count supports this clone. The V gene is TRBV11-2, the J gene TRBJ2-1, with 11 bases aligning to TRBD2. The CDR3 length is 15 residues. From germline, CDR1 is SGHAT and CDR2 FQNNGV. The V and J ends lost 0 bases and 9 bases, in that order; junction bases with no gene match: 4. The CDR3 loop reads CASSLELAGAAEQFF. As DNA, the CDR3 is TGTGCCAGCAGCTTAGAACTAGCGGGAGCTGCTGAGCAGTTCTTC.

This sequence joins TRBV18 and TRBJ1-1, with D uncertain. V shed 5 bases and J shed 1 base, with 8 bases lying between them. The germline gives CDR1 KGHSH, CDR2 LQKENI. The CDR3 has 13 residues. The CDR3: CASSAGRNTEAFF. The CDR3 DNA reads TGTGCCAGCTCAGCTGGGAGGAACACTGAAGCTTTCTTT.

This chain joins TRBV7-9 and TRBJ2-1; the match to TRBD2 covers 10 bases. The CDR3 extends over 16 amino acids. Germline CDR1 reads SEHNR; CDR2 reads FQNEAQ (reference sequence). Unmatched junction bases numbered 8, after V lost 3 bases and J lost 6 bases. The CDR3 is CASSLAGTSASNEQFF. In nucleotides, the CDR3 is TGTGCCAGCAGCTTGGCCGGGACTAGCGCATCCAATGAGCAGTTCTTC.

The chain combines TRBV28 with TRBJ1-2; D possibly corresponds to TRBD1 (5 bases). Per germline, CDR1 MDHEN and CDR2 SYDVKM. The ends were cut back, 10 bases at V and 7 bases at J, with 25 bases in the middle. This CDR3 region has 15 residues. As DNA, the CDR3 is TGTGCCACCACCGATAGAGGCAGGGAGGTTTTTGGCTACACCTTC. Translating gives CATTDRGREVFGYTF.

V and J are TRBV18 and TRBJ1-5; D is unclear. V shed 3 bases and J shed 7 bases, with 10 bases lying between them. This CDR3 is built from 13 residues. The germline V gene has CDR1 KGHSH and CDR2 LQKENI. This CDR3 reads CASSPYQEQPQHF. As DNA, the CDR3 is TGTGCCAGCTCACCGTATCAGGAACAGCCCCAGCATTTT.

The chain carries TRBV19 and TRBJ1-2, with D perhaps TRBD1 (6 bases). Per the germline V gene, CDR1 is LNHDA and CDR2 is SQIVND (reference sequence). The CDR3 is 13 amino acids. V lost 6 bases and J 4 bases, leaving 12 bases between the germline ends. CDR3 residues: CASSQWTVYGYTF. The CDR3 bases are TGTGCCAGTAGCCAATGGACAGTCTATGGCTACACCTTC.

The rearrangement joins TRBV6-4 to TRBJ2-3; TRBD1 aligns across 7 bases. The CDR3 is 17 amino acids. Trimming removed 4 bases from V and 2 bases from J; junction bases left unmatched: 12. Germline CDR1 is MRHNA and CDR2 is SNTAGT. CDR3 protein: CASSATGDRYYTDTQYF. CDR3 nucleotide sequence: TGTGCCAGCAGTGCCACCGGGGACAGATACTACACAGATACGCAGTATTTT.

The chain combines TRBV9 with TRBJ2-1, with TRBD1 matching over 8 bases. Germline V gene lookup returns CDR1 SGDLS and CDR2 YYNGEE. J was trimmed by 6 bases and V by 4 bases; bases with no gene match: 6. The CDR3 has 14 residues. The CDR3 nucleotides are TGTGCCAGCAGCCCCCGGACAGGGTTCAATGAGCAGTTCTTC. Translated: CASSPRTGFNEQFF.

This clone has only a few counts. V usage is TRBV5-1 and J usage is TRBJ2-4; D is possibly TRBD2 (6 bases). V was clipped by 4 bases and J by 0 bases, with 14 bases between them. Germline V lookup: CDR1 SGHRS, CDR2 YFSETQ. This CDR3 region has 16 residues. Here the CDR3 DNA reads TGCGCCAGCAGCCCTGGCGGGATGATAGCCAAAAACATTCAGTACTTC. This translates into CASSPGGMIAKNIQYF. Full variable domain (missing parts from reference TRBV5-1 and TRBJ2-4): KAGVTQTPRYLIKTRGQQVTLSCSPISGHRSVSWYQQTPGQGLQFLFEYFSETQRNKGNFPGRFSGRQFSNSRSEMNVSTLELGDSALYLCASSPGGMIAKNIQYFGAGTRLSVL.

The chain employs TRBV7-9 and TRBJ2-7, with TRBD1 matching over 9 bases. Losses at the gene ends were 5 bases for V and 0 bases for J; bases not matched to a gene: 8. There are 16 residues in the CDR3. CDR1 and CDR2 from the germline V gene are SEHNR and FQNEAQ (reference sequence). The CDR3 sequence: CASSPGTGPCSYEQYF. As DNA, the CDR3 is TGTGCCAGCAGCCCGGGGACAGGGCCATGCTCCTACGAGCAGTACTTC. Full variable domain (outside the CDR3, taken from reference TRBV7-9 and TRBJ2-7): DTGVSQNPRHKITKRGQNVTFRCDPISEHNRLYWYRQTLGQGPEFLTYFQNEAQLEKSRLLSDRFSAERPKGSFSTLEIQRTEQGDSAMYLCASSPGTGPCSYEQYFGPGTRLTVT.

The chain is built from TRBV5-1 and TRBJ2-7; possible D gene TRBD2, 5 bases. V dropped 4 bases and J dropped 3 bases, with 11 bases sitting between them. This CDR3 contains 13 residues. Germline CDR1 and CDR2: SGHRS and YFSETQ. The CDR3 loop is CASSPTNFYEQYF. In nucleotides, the CDR3 is TGCGCCAGCAGCCCGACTAATTTCTACGAGCAGTACTTC.

This clone was seen a handful of times. The chain employs TRBV29-1 and TRBJ2-3, with 8 bases fitting TRBD2. The germline V gene encodes CDR1 SQVTM and CDR2 ANQGSEA. V lost 3 bases to trimming and J lost 0 bases; unmatched junction nucleotides: 2. The CDR3 loop spans 14 amino acids. The CDR3 sequence is CSVDLAGSTDTQYF. The CDR3 DNA sequence: TGCAGCGTTGATCTAGCGGGTAGCACAGATACGCAGTATTTT.

The rearrangement joins TRBV4-3 to TRBJ1-4; D perhaps matches TRBD1 (5 bases). This CDR3 is 15 amino acids long. Trimming pared 1 base from V and 1 base from J, leaving 7 bases between. Germline CDR1 LGHNA, CDR2 YSLEER. The chain's CDR3 is CASSQGQGTNEKLFF. CDR3 sequence (DNA): TGCGCCAGCAGCCAAGGTCAGGGAACTAATGAAAAACTGTTTTTT.

This chain connects TRBV5-6 to TRBJ2-7; D is undetermined. Germline CDR1 is SGHDT and CDR2 is YYEEEE. Trimming removed 4 bases at V and 5 bases at J, with 16 bases between. The CDR3 is 14 amino acids. Here the CDR3 DNA reads TGTGCCAGCAGCCCCAACTCCTCGGTCCACGAGCAGTACTTC. Translated: CASSPNSSVHEQYF.

This clone appeared once. The V and J genes are TRBV29-1 and TRBJ2-7; 9 bases fit TRBD1. In germline, CDR1 is SQVTM, CDR2 ANQGSEA. V was pared by 4 bases and J by 1 base, with 17 bases of the junction left unmatched. The CDR3 has 18 amino acids. The CDR3 DNA sequence: TGCAGCGTTGGATCAGGGACAGGGTACTTCAAATGGTCCTACGAGCAGTACTTC. Residues: CSVGSGTGYFKWSYEQYF.

V usage is TRBV6-5 and J usage is TRBJ2-7; TRBD1 might be the D (6 bases). V was trimmed by 2 bases and J by 3 bases, leaving 17 bases between them. The CDR3 consists of 16 residues. The germline CDR1 and CDR2 sequences are MNHEY and SVGAGI. CDR3 region: CASSYNGQIPLYEQYF. For the CDR3, the DNA is TGTGCCAGCAGTTACAATGGACAGATCCCCCTCTACGAGCAGTACTTC.

The sample holds one count of this clone. The chain links TRBV5-1 to TRBJ2-7, with a possible D match to TRBD1 (6 bases). V was shortened by 4 bases and J by 5 bases, with 16 bases between the two germline ends. This CDR3 contains 14 residues. The germline gives CDR1 SGHRS, CDR2 YFSETQ. The CDR3 loop reads CASSGHRDLHEQYF. CDR3 coding DNA: TGCGCCAGCAGCGGCCACAGGGATCTCCACGAGCAGTACTTC.